Described below is a single T cell receptor (beta chain) sequence and its context. Its specificity is unknown. The sample comes from a study of TIL therapy for anti-PD-1-resistant metastatic lung cancer. Study-wide background: Most patients had lung adenocarcinoma. Findings of the study overall: Many TIL product clones were absent from baseline tumor, suggesting clonal contraction. The cohort had more treatment-naive, never-smoker and oncogene-addicted patients than typical.

The germline V gene has CDR1 DFQATT and CDR2 SNEGSKA (reference sequence). This CDR3 contains 11 residues. V was trimmed by 3 bases and J by 4 bases, leaving 7 bases between them. The libraries were made with immunoSEQ v3. Profiling relied on immunoSEQ multiplex PCR, and the TCRdb table lists in-frame clones only, not all of them. The sample shows some 10,000 clones, more than 70% of them seen only once. The time point here: pre-treatment sample, taken before nivolumab and TIL therapy. Most excised metastases sampled were pleural nodules or supraclavicular lymph nodes. The sample here was tumor tissue, taken at baseline. The V gene is TRBV20-1, the J gene TRBJ2-7; D remains unclear. This receptor was obtained from a person aged 25 to 79 with non-small cell lung cancer. CDR3 protein: CSARYQYEQYF. The CDR3 DNA reads TGCAGTGCTAGGTACCAGTACGAGCAGTACTTC.